A selection of T cell receptor beta chains follows, all from one sample in a study of shared clonotypes between healthy human individuals. The protocol was immunoSEQ multiplex PCR, while the TCRdb copy is restricted to in-frame clones and leaves out a portion. The sample has some 2.1 million clones, around 95% seen once. The sample consisted of naive CD4+ T cells sorted from blood. The origin of the receptors is a man aged 18 to 29 in good health. Each CDR3 is given with its conserved first and last residue. The D gene is left open where the match is weak. Clone size is stated in some rows and not others, as once, few, many or a class when expanded.

J gene	D gene	clone size	V gene	CDR3 protein	CDR3 DNA
TRBJ2-5	TRBD1	-	TRBV19	CASSRDRTRVTQYF	TGTGCCAGTAGTAGGGACAGGACCAGGGTGACCCAGTACTTC
TRBJ2-3	TRBD1	-	TRBV19	CASSLDRGRTDTQYF	TGTGCCAGTAGTCTAGACAGGGGGCGCACAGATACGCAGTATTTT
TRBJ2-3	TRBD2	-	TRBV25-1	CASSGLAGGETSTDTQYF	TGTGCCAGCAGTGGACTAGCGGGGGGGGAGACAAGCACAGATACGCAGTATTTT
TRBJ1-2	-	-	TRBV12-5	CASGLGYGYTF	TGTGCTAGTGGTTTGGGCTATGGCTACACCTTC
TRBJ1-4	TRBD1	-	TRBV6-1	CASSSRGQLNEKLFF	TGTGCCAGCTCAAGCAGGGGACAGCTTAATGAAAAACTGTTTTTT
TRBJ2-7	-	-	TRBV4-1	CASSQVSTSPYEQYF	TGCGCCAGCAGCCAAGTCTCGACAAGCCCCTACGAGCAGTACTTC
TRBJ2-3	-	once	TRBV18	CASSLLEGDTQYF	TGTGCCAGCTCTCTACTCGAGGGGGATACGCAGTATTTT
TRBJ2-3	TRBD1	-	TRBV5-4	CASSYDRAVENTQYF	TGTGCCAGCAGCTATGACAGGGCGGTGGAAAATACGCAGTATTTT
TRBJ1-6	-	-	TRBV12-5	CASMQGLYNSPLHF	TGTGCTAGTATGCAGGGCCTTTATAATTCACCCCTCCACTTT
TRBJ2-3	TRBD2	-	TRBV28	CASSSSQRGRTDTQYF	TGTGCCAGCAGTTCATCCCAGCGGGGGCGGACAGATACGCAGTATTTT
TRBJ2-3	TRBD1	once	TRBV29-1	CSVDGTGGGDTQYF	TGCAGCGTTGACGGGACAGGGGGCGGAGATACGCAGTATTTT
TRBJ2-7	TRBD1	-	TRBV4-3	CASSQDRTGGSYEQYF	TGCGCCAGCAGCCAAGATAGGACAGGGGGATCCTACGAGCAGTACTTC
TRBJ2-1	TRBD2	-	TRBV7-2	CASSPRLAGANEQFF	TGTGCCAGCAGCCCCAGACTAGCGGGAGCCAATGAGCAGTTCTTC
TRBJ2-2	-	-	TRBV27	CASSLRQMGSTGELFF	TGTGCCAGCAGTCTCCGACAGATGGGTAGCACCGGGGAGCTGTTTTTT
TRBJ2-7	-	-	TRBV7-2	CASSTPGGGGYEQYF	TGTGCCAGTAGTACGCCAGGAGGGGGTGGTTACGAGCAGTACTTC
TRBJ2-3	-	-	TRBV9	CASSARTPLKTDTQYF	TGTGCCAGCAGCGCCCGGACTCCTCTTAAGACAGATACGCAGTATTTT
TRBJ2-4	-	-	TRBV7-6	CASSLSSGHQNIQYF	TGTGCCAGCAGCTTATCGTCGGGGCATCAAAACATTCAGTACTTC
TRBJ1-2	-	-	TRBV5-6	CASSVNSGYGYTF	TGTGCCAGCAGCGTGAACAGCGGCTATGGCTACACCTTC
TRBJ1-2	TRBD1	-	TRBV28	CASSLSNRGAGYTF	TGTGCCAGCAGTTTATCGAACAGGGGGGCTGGCTACACCTTC
TRBJ2-1	TRBD2	once	TRBV28	CASLERGFYNEQFF	TGTGCCAGCCTAGAGCGGGGTTTCTACAATGAGCAGTTCTTC
TRBJ2-7	TRBD2	once	TRBV27	CASSYLAGSSYEQYF	TGTGCCAGCAGTTATCTAGCGGGGAGCTCCTACGAGCAGTACTTC
TRBJ1-1	-	-	TRBV7-2	CASSLALHSVAFF	TGTGCCAGCAGCTTAGCGCTCCATTCAGTAGCTTTCTTT
TRBJ2-7	-	-	TRBV9	CASSVGSRQGTYEQYF	TGTGCCAGCAGCGTAGGTTCTCGGCAGGGAACCTACGAGCAGTACTTC
TRBJ1-6	-	once	TRBV11-3	CASSLWANSPLHF	TGTGCCAGCAGCTTATGGGCCAATTCACCCCTCCACTTT
TRBJ1-2	-	-	TRBV10-3	CATLTETVSYGYTF	TGTGCCACTTTAACCGAGACAGTTTCGTATGGCTACACCTTC
TRBJ1-1	TRBD1	-	TRBV29-1	CSVVRGLSSEAFF	TGCAGCGTTGTCAGGGGGCTAAGCTCTGAAGCTTTCTTT
TRBJ2-2	-	-	TRBV5-1	CASSPPGFTGELFF	TGCGCCAGCAGCCCCCCAGGGTTCACCGGGGAGCTGTTTTTT
TRBJ2-7	-	-	TRBV25-1	CASESGTYRNEQYF	TGTGCCAGCGAATCGGGGACCTATAGGAACGAGCAGTACTTC
TRBJ2-3	TRBD1	-	TRBV6-4	CASSVDRAPTDTQYF	TGTGCCAGCAGTGTGGACAGGGCTCCAACAGATACGCAGTATTTT
TRBJ2-7	-	-	TRBV5-1	CASSLSGASSYEQYF	TGCGCCAGCAGCTTGTCGGGGGCGTCTTCCTACGAGCAGTACTTC
TRBJ1-6	-	-	TRBV11-3	CASSFTYNSPLHF	TGTGCCAGCAGCTTCACGTATAATTCACCCCTCCACTTT
TRBJ2-2	TRBD2	once	TRBV30	CAWNRFSSGGPNTGELFF	TGTGCCTGGAATAGGTTTTCTAGCGGGGGACCGAACACCGGGGAGCTGTTTTTT
TRBJ1-6	TRBD1	-	TRBV6-1	CASSIGQGQGSPLHF	TGTGCCAGCAGTATAGGACAGGGACAGGGTTCACCCCTCCACTTT
TRBJ2-7	-	-	TRBV7-2	CASSLRGSEQYF	TGTGCCAGCAGCTTACGAGGGTCCGAGCAGTACTTC
TRBJ1-4	-	-	TRBV5-1	CASSLGTTNEKLFF	TGCGCCAGCAGCTTGGGAACAACTAATGAAAAACTGTTTTTT
TRBJ2-3	-	-	TRBV7-2	CASSLRGREEWDTQYF	TGTGCCAGCAGCTTAAGGGGGCGGGAGGAGTGGGATACGCAGTATTTT
TRBJ2-3	TRBD2	-	TRBV29-1	CSAATSGGSTDTQYF	TGCAGCGCCGCGACTAGCGGCGGGAGCACAGATACGCAGTATTTT
TRBJ2-1	TRBD2	-	TRBV4-3	CASSRLAGGGSEQFF	TGCGCCAGCAGCCGCCTAGCGGGTGGAGGGAGTGAGCAGTTCTTC
TRBJ2-1	TRBD1	-	TRBV27	CASSPRDRPAAFF	TGTGCCAGCAGTCCGCGGGACAGGCCGGCTGCGTTCTTC
TRBJ2-7	-	-	TRBV28	CASAPGDGGPYEQYF	TGTGCCAGCGCGCCAGGGGACGGGGGTCCCTACGAGCAGTACTTC
TRBJ2-5	-	-	TRBV10-3	CAISEGLSETQYF	TGTGCCATCAGTGAGGGGCTGTCAGAGACCCAGTACTTC
TRBJ2-7	TRBD1	-	TRBV6-6	CASSYYGTVYEQYF	TGTGCCAGCAGTTATTACGGGACAGTCTACGAGCAGTACTTC
TRBJ2-7	-	-	TRBV30	CAWSVQGFHSYEQYF	TGTGCCTGGAGTGTTCAAGGTTTTCACTCCTACGAGCAGTACTTC
TRBJ1-2	TRBD1	once	TRBV6-6	CASRPGTERGYTF	TGTGCCAGCAGGCCTGGGACAGAAAGGGGCTACACCTTC
TRBJ2-1	TRBD2	-	TRBV28	CASSLWSSGGSYNEQFF	TGTGCCAGCAGTTTATGGTCTAGCGGGGGCTCCTACAATGAGCAGTTCTTC
TRBJ2-3	-	-	TRBV7-2	CASSLGAKRSTDTQYF	TGTGCCAGCAGCTTAGGGGCAAAACGAAGCACAGATACGCAGTATTTT
TRBJ2-3	-	-	TRBV5-1	CASRDPTDTQYF	TGCGCCAGCAGGGACCCGACAGATACGCAGTATTTT
TRBJ2-3	TRBD1	-	TRBV11-3	CASSPGQNTDTQYF	TGTGCCAGCAGCCCGGGACAGAACACAGATACGCAGTATTTT
TRBJ2-3	TRBD2	-	TRBV6-1	CASSVTAGVDTQYF	TGTGCCAGCAGTGTAACAGCGGGGGTGGATACGCAGTATTTT
TRBJ2-1	TRBD1	-	TRBV19	CASRRPGQGVNEQFF	TGTGCCAGTAGGCGACCGGGACAGGGGGTCAATGAGCAGTTCTTC
TRBJ1-3	-	-	TRBV18	CASSPTGSGNTIYF	TGTGCCAGCTCACCTACAGGGTCTGGAAACACCATATATTTT
TRBJ2-7	-	-	TRBV4-3	CASSQDGQSWTYEQYF	TGCGCCAGCAGCCAAGATGGACAGTCGTGGACCTACGAGCAGTACTTC
TRBJ2-7	-	-	TRBV18	CASSPPGFGSYEQYF	TGTGCCAGCTCGCCTCCGGGATTCGGCTCCTACGAGCAGTACTTC
TRBJ2-7	TRBD2	-	TRBV6-1	CASSTSGIYYEQYF	TGTGCCAGCAGTACTAGCGGGATTTACTACGAGCAGTACTTC